This is a list of T cell receptor beta chains from one sample in a study of blood T cell repertoires in COVID-19. TCRdb keeps only in-frame clones here, not all; method: immunoSEQ multiplex PCR. In the table there are about 57,000 clones, around 90% of which are singletons. Sequenced: peripheral blood. Source of these receptors: a woman aged 80 or over with COVID-19, enrolled during active disease. CDR3s include the opening cysteine and the closing phenylalanine or tryptophan. The order of the fields is J gene, V gene, clone size, CDR3 length, CDR3 protein. Clone sizes are given selectively: once, few, many, or a class where the clone is expanded.

J gene: TRBJ2-3; V gene: TRBV30; clone size: .; CDR3 length: 16; CDR3 protein: CAWSQGQGGSTDTQYF
J gene: TRBJ1-2; V gene: TRBV11-1; clone size: .; CDR3 length: 13; CDR3 protein: CASSLARRDGYTF
J gene: TRBJ2-5; V gene: TRBV29-1; clone size: .; CDR3 length: 15; CDR3 protein: CSVKKQGAPQETQYF
J gene: TRBJ1-1; V gene: TRBV6-5; clone size: .; CDR3 length: 13; CDR3 protein: CASRQGRVIEAFF
J gene: TRBJ2-2; V gene: TRBV5-5; clone size: few; CDR3 length: 15; CDR3 protein: CASSLVQGSGGELFF
J gene: TRBJ1-6; V gene: TRBV19; clone size: .; CDR3 length: 14; CDR3 protein: CASSSPRGDSPLHF
J gene: TRBJ1-3; V gene: TRBV7-8; clone size: .; CDR3 length: 16; CDR3 protein: CASSLEGPGAGNTIYF
J gene: TRBJ2-2; V gene: TRBV12-3/TRBV12-4; clone size: .; CDR3 length: 13; CDR3 protein: CASGPRDTGELFF
J gene: TRBJ2-7; V gene: TRBV5-1; clone size: .; CDR3 length: 15; CDR3 protein: CASSLAKQGVYEQYF
J gene: TRBJ2-3; V gene: TRBV18; clone size: once; CDR3 length: 15; CDR3 protein: CASSPDPNRADTQYF
J gene: TRBJ2-7; V gene: TRBV7-9; clone size: once; CDR3 length: 16; CDR3 protein: CASSSRSWDRRYEQYF
J gene: TRBJ1-2; V gene: TRBV6-6; clone size: .; CDR3 length: 14; CDR3 protein: CASSRPGTDYGYTF
J gene: TRBJ2-1; V gene: TRBV3-1/TRBV3-2; clone size: .; CDR3 length: 12; CDR3 protein: CASSQGRGEQFF
J gene: TRBJ2-7; V gene: TRBV28; clone size: .; CDR3 length: 15; CDR3 protein: CASTKIGARTYEQYF
J gene: TRBJ1-2; V gene: TRBV11-1; clone size: .; CDR3 length: 13; CDR3 protein: CASSLKQGNGYTF
J gene: TRBJ1-4; V gene: TRBV4-2; clone size: .; CDR3 length: 14; CDR3 protein: CASSQRPTNEKLFF
J gene: TRBJ2-4; V gene: TRBV11-3; clone size: .; CDR3 length: 18; CDR3 protein: CASSLRDRFDLAKNIQYF
J gene: TRBJ1-2; V gene: TRBV5-1; clone size: .; CDR3 length: 15; CDR3 protein: CASSPDEGARYGYTF
J gene: TRBJ2-4; V gene: TRBV29-1; clone size: once; CDR3 length: 15; CDR3 protein: CSVKTGEPALEIQYF
J gene: TRBJ2-7; V gene: TRBV6-2/TRBV6-3; clone size: .; CDR3 length: 17; CDR3 protein: CASSYPERTGWSYEQYF
J gene: TRBJ1-2; V gene: TRBV3-1/TRBV3-2; clone size: once; CDR3 length: 15; CDR3 protein: CASSRRGVPRDGYTF
J gene: TRBJ2-3; V gene: TRBV27; clone size: .; CDR3 length: 14; CDR3 protein: CASKWGQGADTQYF
J gene: TRBJ2-3; V gene: TRBV29-1; clone size: .; CDR3 length: 13; CDR3 protein: CSVALHRGDTQYF
J gene: TRBJ2-2; V gene: TRBV4-2; clone size: once; CDR3 length: 13; CDR3 protein: CASSQALAGELFF
J gene: TRBJ2-7; V gene: TRBV5-5; clone size: .; CDR3 length: 14; CDR3 protein: CASSLSPSSYEQYF
J gene: TRBJ1-5; V gene: TRBV30; clone size: .; CDR3 length: 14; CDR3 protein: CAWSVRGGNQPQHF
J gene: TRBJ2-7; V gene: TRBV7-2; clone size: .; CDR3 length: 17; CDR3 protein: CASSLMIWGQDPYEQYF
J gene: TRBJ1-2; V gene: TRBV6-4; clone size: .; CDR3 length: 15; CDR3 protein: CASSARTGNLDGYTF
J gene: TRBJ2-3; V gene: TRBV14; clone size: .; CDR3 length: 16; CDR3 protein: CASSQGQAGSTDTQYF
J gene: TRBJ2-7; V gene: TRBV30; clone size: .; CDR3 length: 10; CDR3 protein: CACWGDEQYF
J gene: TRBJ1-4; V gene: TRBV9; clone size: .; CDR3 length: 15; CDR3 protein: CASSVVTGGKEKLFF
J gene: TRBJ1-5; V gene: TRBV4-1; clone size: .; CDR3 length: 17; CDR3 protein: CASSHRTGPGENQPQHF
J gene: TRBJ1-6; V gene: TRBV19; clone size: few; CDR3 length: 15; CDR3 protein: CASKDRPNYNSPLHF
J gene: TRBJ1-1; V gene: TRBV19; clone size: few; CDR3 length: 14; CDR3 protein: CASSEGFRGTEAFF
J gene: TRBJ1-1; V gene: TRBV6-1; clone size: .; CDR3 length: 14; CDR3 protein: CASSEPGTGREAFF
J gene: TRBJ2-7; V gene: TRBV29-1; clone size: .; CDR3 length: 14; CDR3 protein: CSARTSGGPYEQYF
J gene: TRBJ2-6; V gene: TRBV5-4; clone size: .; CDR3 length: 16; CDR3 protein: CASLSEGTSGANVLTF
J gene: TRBJ1-3; V gene: TRBV7-8; clone size: .; CDR3 length: 18; CDR3 protein: CASSLVAKRDGEGNTIYF
J gene: TRBJ2-3; V gene: TRBV19; clone size: .; CDR3 length: 18; CDR3 protein: CASSISASGRAITDTQYF
J gene: TRBJ2-5; V gene: TRBV19; clone size: .; CDR3 length: 12; CDR3 protein: CASSGLAGTQYF
J gene: TRBJ2-4; V gene: TRBV5-4; clone size: .; CDR3 length: 14; CDR3 protein: CASSLDGGWRNQYF
J gene: TRBJ1-6; V gene: TRBV6-1; clone size: medium-sized; CDR3 length: 15; CDR3 protein: CASSDEVVGPSPLHF